Listed below are T cell receptor beta chains from one sample, sequenced in a study of blood T cell repertoires in COVID-19. Method: immunoSEQ multiplex PCR; TCRdb's copy keeps in-frame clones and lacks some. Among 95,000 to 150,000 clones, roughly 85% were seen once, and the ten largest hold approximately 11%. Sequenced sample: peripheral blood. Source of these receptors: an elderly man with acute or convalescent COVID-19. The CDR3 runs from the conserved cysteine through the conserved F or W. The D gene is left open where the match is weak. The listing skips clone size in some rows; elsewhere it reads once, few, many or a size class.

d_gene: -; j_gene: TRBJ1-3; abundance: -; v_gene: TRBV11-2; CDR3nt: TGTGCCAGCAGCTTAGGGGCAGGCTCTGGAAACACCATATATTTT; CDR3aa: CASSLGAGSGNTIYF
d_gene: TRBD1; j_gene: TRBJ1-5; abundance: once; v_gene: TRBV18; CDR3nt: TGTGCCAGCTCACCCAGAGGGGGCGCCGATCAGCCCCAGCATTTT; CDR3aa: CASSPRGGADQPQHF
d_gene: TRBD1; j_gene: TRBJ1-6; abundance: -; v_gene: TRBV27; CDR3nt: TGTGCCAGCAGCGGACAGGAGGGCAATTCACCCCTCCACTTT; CDR3aa: CASSGQEGNSPLHF
d_gene: -; j_gene: TRBJ2-7; abundance: -; v_gene: TRBV30; CDR3nt: TGTGCCTGGAGTCCAGCAGGGGCTTCGGTGTTCCACGAGCAGTACTTC; CDR3aa: CAWSPAGASVFHEQYF
d_gene: TRBD1; j_gene: TRBJ1-1; abundance: -; v_gene: TRBV19; CDR3nt: TGTGCCAGTACTTACAGGGGGTTCACTGAAGCTTTCTTT; CDR3aa: CASTYRGFTEAFF
d_gene: -; j_gene: TRBJ1-5; abundance: -; v_gene: TRBV19; CDR3nt: TGTGCCAGCCGTCGATCCACGGGTCAGCCCCAGCATTTT; CDR3aa: CASRRSTGQPQHF
d_gene: -; j_gene: TRBJ1-3; abundance: -; v_gene: TRBV5-6; CDR3nt: TGTGCCAGCAGCCCGCAGGGGCGCGGAATCCTCTCTGGAAACACCATATATTTT; CDR3aa: CASSPQGRGILSGNTIYF
d_gene: TRBD1; j_gene: TRBJ1-1; abundance: -; v_gene: TRBV6-5; CDR3nt: TGTGCCAGCAGCCCAACTACAGGGGTAACTGAAGCTTTCTTT; CDR3aa: CASSPTTGVTEAFF
d_gene: TRBD1; j_gene: TRBJ1-1; abundance: -; v_gene: TRBV4-2; CDR3nt: TGTGCCAGCAGCAACAGGGGTGAGGGGACTGAAGCTTTCTTT; CDR3aa: CASSNRGEGTEAFF
d_gene: TRBD1; j_gene: TRBJ1-5; abundance: -; v_gene: TRBV2; CDR3nt: TGTGCCAGCAGCCGGACAGGGATTTATCAGCCCCAGCATTTT; CDR3aa: CASSRTGIYQPQHF
d_gene: -; j_gene: TRBJ1-1; abundance: -; v_gene: TRBV5-1; CDR3nt: TGCGCCAGCAGCTTGCCGACAGTGAACACTGAAGCTTTCTTT; CDR3aa: CASSLPTVNTEAFF
d_gene: TRBD1; j_gene: TRBJ1-2; abundance: -; v_gene: TRBV12-5; CDR3nt: TGTGCTAGTGGTTTGGTACAGGGGACAGCCGTTTGGGGCTACACCTTC; CDR3aa: CASGLVQGTAVWGYTF
d_gene: TRBD2; j_gene: TRBJ2-1; abundance: once; v_gene: TRBV11-2; CDR3nt: TGTGCCAGCAGCTTTCAAGCTAGCGGGGGGTTATACAATGAGCAGTTCTTC; CDR3aa: CASSFQASGGLYNEQFF
d_gene: TRBD2; j_gene: TRBJ2-1; abundance: once; v_gene: TRBV2; CDR3nt: TGTGCCAGCAGAGCGACTAGCGGGGGTGAGCAGTTCTTC; CDR3aa: CASRATSGGEQFF
d_gene: -; j_gene: TRBJ1-5; abundance: -; v_gene: TRBV9; CDR3nt: TGTGCCAGCAGCGTAGAGTTAGAGAGGGAGACCAATCAGCCCCAGCATTTT; CDR3aa: CASSVELERETNQPQHF
d_gene: -; j_gene: TRBJ2-7; abundance: -; v_gene: TRBV7-2; CDR3nt: TGTGCCAGCAGCTCCACAGGGTTACACGAGCAGTACTTC; CDR3aa: CASSSTGLHEQYF
d_gene: -; j_gene: TRBJ2-2; abundance: -; v_gene: TRBV5-1; CDR3nt: TGCGCCAGCAGCAAGGCCCCTATGGGCTCGGACACCGGGGAGCTGTTTTTT; CDR3aa: CASSKAPMGSDTGELFF
d_gene: -; j_gene: TRBJ2-7; abundance: -; v_gene: TRBV6-6; CDR3nt: TGTGCCAGCAGTTACTTCGCGGAAGAGCAGTACTTC; CDR3aa: CASSYFAEEQYF
d_gene: TRBD1; j_gene: TRBJ1-5; abundance: -; v_gene: TRBV5-4; CDR3nt: TGTGCCAGCACCCTGACAGGGGTGAAGGATCAGCCCCAGCATTTT; CDR3aa: CASTLTGVKDQPQHF
d_gene: -; j_gene: TRBJ1-5; abundance: -; v_gene: TRBV7-9; CDR3nt: TGTGCCAGCAGCTTCGCAGAAAATCAGCCCCAGCATTTT; CDR3aa: CASSFAENQPQHF
d_gene: -; j_gene: TRBJ2-7; abundance: -; v_gene: TRBV6-1; CDR3nt: TGTGCCAGCAGTGAAGCGCAGGGTTCGTTCGGCGAGCAGTACTTC; CDR3aa: CASSEAQGSFGEQYF
d_gene: -; j_gene: TRBJ2-2; abundance: -; v_gene: TRBV7-3; CDR3nt: TGTGCCAGCAGCCCCAGGGGTGGCGGGGAGCTGTTTTTT; CDR3aa: CASSPRGGGELFF
d_gene: TRBD2; j_gene: TRBJ2-2; abundance: many; v_gene: TRBV9; CDR3nt: TGTGCCAGCAGCGTACCGGGAGGGTCCCGATACACCGGGGAGCTGTTTTTT; CDR3aa: CASSVPGGSRYTGELFF
d_gene: -; j_gene: TRBJ1-2; abundance: -; v_gene: TRBV30; CDR3nt: TGTGCCTGGAGTGTACCACGGGGTCAGATCTATGGCTACACCTTC; CDR3aa: CAWSVPRGQIYGYTF
d_gene: -; j_gene: TRBJ2-5; abundance: -; v_gene: TRBV5-4; CDR3nt: TGTGCCAGCAGCTTGGGCGGGCAAGAGACCCAGTACTTC; CDR3aa: CASSLGGQETQYF
d_gene: TRBD1; j_gene: TRBJ1-2; abundance: -; v_gene: TRBV28; CDR3nt: TGTGCCAGCAGTTTAATTGCGATGGGGCTAACAGGGGGTAACTATGGCTACACCTTC; CDR3aa: CASSLIAMGLTGGNYGYTF
d_gene: TRBD1; j_gene: TRBJ1-2; abundance: once; v_gene: TRBV2; CDR3nt: TGTGCCAGCAGTCGTAGCGGACAGGGGAAGTATGGCTACACCTTC; CDR3aa: CASSRSGQGKYGYTF
d_gene: -; j_gene: TRBJ2-3; abundance: -; v_gene: TRBV29-1; CDR3nt: TGCAGCGCTCCCCACAGGGTAGTCACAGATACGCAGTATTTT; CDR3aa: CSAPHRVVTDTQYF
d_gene: TRBD2; j_gene: TRBJ2-3; abundance: -; v_gene: TRBV19; CDR3nt: TGTGCCAGTAGTATATTAGGGACTAGCTTCGGAGATACGCAGTATTTT; CDR3aa: CASSILGTSFGDTQYF
d_gene: TRBD2; j_gene: TRBJ2-3; abundance: -; v_gene: TRBV5-4; CDR3nt: TGTGCCAGCAGCCCCGGGACTAGCGGCACAGATACGCAGTATTTT; CDR3aa: CASSPGTSGTDTQYF
d_gene: TRBD1; j_gene: TRBJ1-2; abundance: -; v_gene: TRBV28; CDR3nt: TGTGCCAGCAGTTTAGGGACAGGGAATGGCTACACCTTC; CDR3aa: CASSLGTGNGYTF
d_gene: -; j_gene: TRBJ1-2; abundance: -; v_gene: TRBV3-1/TRBV3-2; CDR3nt: TGTGCCAGCGGCTTATGGGGGGAGAGGAGCTATGGCTACACCTTC; CDR3aa: CASGLWGERSYGYTF
d_gene: -; j_gene: TRBJ1-6; abundance: -; v_gene: TRBV10-3; CDR3nt: TGTGCCATCCGCACCGACGGGGATTCACCCCTCCACTTT; CDR3aa: CAIRTDGDSPLHF
d_gene: -; j_gene: TRBJ1-2; abundance: -; v_gene: TRBV7-9; CDR3nt: TGTGCCAGCAGCTTAGGCGTCGGGGGGTATGGCTACACCTTC; CDR3aa: CASSLGVGGYGYTF
d_gene: TRBD2; j_gene: TRBJ2-1; abundance: -; v_gene: TRBV5-6; CDR3nt: TGTGCCAGCAGCTTGGGGGCGGGAGCGTACTACAATGAGCAGTTCTTC; CDR3aa: CASSLGAGAYYNEQFF
d_gene: TRBD2; j_gene: TRBJ2-3; abundance: -; v_gene: TRBV5-1; CDR3nt: TGCGCCAGCAGCCGGAACCGACTAGCGGGACCCACAGATACGCAGTATTTT; CDR3aa: CASSRNRLAGPTDTQYF
d_gene: -; j_gene: TRBJ2-2; abundance: once; v_gene: TRBV16; CDR3nt: TGTGCCAGCAGCCAATCGTCAGGCACCGGGGAGCTGTTTTTT; CDR3aa: CASSQSSGTGELFF
d_gene: -; j_gene: TRBJ1-1; abundance: -; v_gene: TRBV7-3; CDR3nt: TGTGCCAGCAGCTTAGAACCGGGTATCACTGAAGCTTTCTTT; CDR3aa: CASSLEPGITEAFF
d_gene: TRBD1; j_gene: TRBJ2-4; abundance: -; v_gene: TRBV2; CDR3nt: TGTGCCAGCAGTTGGGGGACAGGGGAAGTCTCCCTAGCCAAAAACATTCAGTACTTC; CDR3aa: CASSWGTGEVSLAKNIQYF
d_gene: -; j_gene: TRBJ1-2; abundance: -; v_gene: TRBV7-9; CDR3nt: TGTGCCAGCAGCTTACCTCTGGACAGACATGGCTACACCTTC; CDR3aa: CASSLPLDRHGYTF
d_gene: TRBD1; j_gene: TRBJ2-7; abundance: -; v_gene: TRBV11-2; CDR3nt: TGTGCCAGCAGCTTACAGACAGGGAAGCACGAGCAGTACTTC; CDR3aa: CASSLQTGKHEQYF
d_gene: TRBD2; j_gene: TRBJ2-5; abundance: -; v_gene: TRBV9; CDR3nt: TGTGCCAGCAGCGTAGAGGGCGGGAGGGCCGGAGAGACCCAGTACTTC; CDR3aa: CASSVEGGRAGETQYF
d_gene: TRBD2; j_gene: TRBJ2-6; abundance: -; v_gene: TRBV2; CDR3nt: TGTGCCAGCAGTGCACTACTAGCGGGGGGCCATGGGACTGGGGCCAACGTCCTGACTTTC; CDR3aa: CASSALLAGGHGTGANVLTF
d_gene: -; j_gene: TRBJ1-1; abundance: -; v_gene: TRBV2; CDR3nt: TGTGCCAGCAGGGCAGACTGGAACACTGAAGCTTTCTTT; CDR3aa: CASRADWNTEAFF
d_gene: TRBD1; j_gene: TRBJ1-3; abundance: -; v_gene: TRBV19; CDR3nt: TGTGCCAGTAGTACTGGACAGGGAGACACCATATATTTT; CDR3aa: CASSTGQGDTIYF
d_gene: -; j_gene: TRBJ1-2; abundance: few; v_gene: TRBV6-5; CDR3nt: TGTGCCAGCAGTTACGGGGAGGACTATGGCTACACCTTC; CDR3aa: CASSYGEDYGYTF
d_gene: TRBD1; j_gene: TRBJ2-7; abundance: -; v_gene: TRBV5-4; CDR3nt: TGTGCCAGCAGGCGCCGGGACAGGGGGCCGAACGAGCAGTACTTC; CDR3aa: CASRRRDRGPNEQYF
d_gene: -; j_gene: TRBJ1-1; abundance: -; v_gene: TRBV2; CDR3nt: TGTGCCAGCAGCCTGACAGATCTGAACACTGAAGCTTTCTTT; CDR3aa: CASSLTDLNTEAFF
d_gene: TRBD1; j_gene: TRBJ1-2; abundance: -; v_gene: TRBV6-5; CDR3nt: TGTGCCAGCAAGATGGGACAGCAGCTTAACTATGGCTACACCTTC; CDR3aa: CASKMGQQLNYGYTF
d_gene: -; j_gene: TRBJ2-1; abundance: -; v_gene: TRBV21-1; CDR3nt: TGTGCCAGCAGCACGGGACTAGCGGGAGGGCCTAACTACAATGAGCAGTTCTTC; CDR3aa: CASSTGLAGGPNYNEQFF
d_gene: TRBD1; j_gene: TRBJ1-1; abundance: -; v_gene: TRBV10-2; CDR3nt: TGCGCCAGTGGACAGGGGTATACTGAAGCTTTCTTT; CDR3aa: CASGQGYTEAFF